Listed below are T cell receptor beta chains from one sample, sequenced in a study of cytomegalovirus exposure and HLA in healthy donors. The table came from immunoSEQ multiplex PCR; TCRdb's copy has only in-frame clones and leaves some out. The table includes approximately 170,000 clones, approximately 70% detected once. Sequenced material: PBMCs. The receptor set was obtained from a woman aged 25 to 39 in good health and CMV-seropositive. Each CDR3 is given with its conserved first and last residue. The D gene is left open where the match is weak. A row's size may be missing; if present it is once, few, many or a size class.

v_call: TRBV4-1
j_call: TRBJ2-7
d_call: .
clone_size: few
cdr3_aa: CASSQDPGTPYEQYF
cdr3_nt: TGCGCCAGCAGCCAAGATCCTGGGACACCCTACGAGCAGTACTTC

v_call: TRBV4-1
j_call: TRBJ2-2
d_call: TRBD1
clone_size: few
cdr3_aa: CASSQPTGKVAGELFF
cdr3_nt: TGCGCCAGCAGCCAACCGACAGGGAAGGTAGCCGGGGAGCTGTTTTTT

v_call: TRBV2
j_call: TRBJ2-5
d_call: TRBD2
clone_size: .
cdr3_aa: CASNPSGLAGQETQYF
cdr3_nt: TGTGCCAGCAACCCCAGTGGGCTAGCGGGACAAGAGACCCAGTACTTC

v_call: TRBV18
j_call: TRBJ2-3
d_call: TRBD1
clone_size: .
cdr3_aa: CASSPTQGAPDTQYF
cdr3_nt: TGTGCCAGCTCACCTACCCAGGGGGCACCAGATACGCAGTATTTT

v_call: TRBV18
j_call: TRBJ1-3
d_call: TRBD1
clone_size: .
cdr3_aa: CASSEQGETGNTIYF
cdr3_nt: TGTGCCAGCTCAGAACAGGGGGAAACTGGAAACACCATATATTTT

v_call: TRBV19
j_call: TRBJ2-1
d_call: TRBD2
clone_size: .
cdr3_aa: CASTDWASGRDEQFF
cdr3_nt: TGTGCCAGTACCGACTGGGCTAGCGGGAGGGATGAGCAGTTCTTC

v_call: TRBV11-2
j_call: TRBJ1-2
d_call: .
clone_size: .
cdr3_aa: CASSPSGAGYTF
cdr3_nt: TGTGCCAGCAGCCCGTCTGGGGCCGGCTACACCTTC

v_call: TRBV12-5
j_call: TRBJ2-5
d_call: .
clone_size: .
cdr3_aa: CASGFGSVETQYF
cdr3_nt: TGTGCTAGTGGTTTCGGGTCCGTAGAGACCCAGTACTTC

v_call: TRBV7-9
j_call: TRBJ1-4
d_call: TRBD1
clone_size: .
cdr3_aa: CSSSLETGGLSNEKLFF
cdr3_nt: TGTTCCAGCAGCTTAGAAACAGGGGGATTGTCTAATGAAAAACTGTTTTTT

v_call: TRBV7-9
j_call: TRBJ1-1
d_call: .
clone_size: .
cdr3_aa: CASSLGTVTEAFF
cdr3_nt: TGTGCCAGCAGCTTAGGGACAGTCACTGAAGCTTTCTTT

v_call: TRBV6-4
j_call: TRBJ2-3
d_call: TRBD1
clone_size: .
cdr3_aa: CASSDGQGIDTQYF
cdr3_nt: TGTGCCAGCAGTGACGGACAGGGTATAGATACGCAGTATTTT

v_call: TRBV28
j_call: TRBJ1-4
d_call: .
clone_size: .
cdr3_aa: CASSWADEKLFF
cdr3_nt: TGTGCCAGCAGTTGGGCAGATGAAAAACTGTTTTTT

v_call: TRBV19
j_call: TRBJ1-4
d_call: .
clone_size: .
cdr3_aa: CASSQRRDTSNEKLFF
cdr3_nt: TGTGCCAGTAGTCAACGTCGGGACACAAGTAATGAAAAACTGTTTTTT

v_call: TRBV4-1
j_call: TRBJ2-3
d_call: .
clone_size: .
cdr3_aa: CASSQVGPSWGDTQYF
cdr3_nt: TGCGCCAGCAGCCAAGTTGGTCCTAGCTGGGGAGATACGCAGTATTTT

v_call: TRBV5-1
j_call: TRBJ2-5
d_call: .
clone_size: .
cdr3_aa: CASSLQREETQYF
cdr3_nt: TGCGCCAGCAGCTTGCAGCGTGAAGAGACCCAGTACTTC

v_call: TRBV6-4
j_call: TRBJ2-1
d_call: .
clone_size: .
cdr3_aa: CASSDSNRGMINEQFF
cdr3_nt: TGTGCCAGCAGTGACTCGAACCGGGGGATGATAAATGAGCAGTTCTTC

v_call: TRBV5-5
j_call: TRBJ2-1
d_call: TRBD2
clone_size: .
cdr3_aa: CASSPTLSGRAGNEQFF
cdr3_nt: TGTGCCAGCAGCCCTACCCTTAGCGGGAGGGCCGGCAATGAGCAGTTCTTC

v_call: TRBV5-1
j_call: TRBJ2-3
d_call: TRBD1
clone_size: once
cdr3_aa: CASSLGAGGADTQYF
cdr3_nt: TGCGCCAGCAGCTTGGGGGCAGGGGGCGCAGATACGCAGTATTTT

v_call: TRBV7-9
j_call: TRBJ2-1
d_call: .
clone_size: .
cdr3_aa: CASSLAGSYNEQFF
cdr3_nt: TGTGCCAGCAGCTTAGCCGGCTCCTACAATGAGCAGTTCTTC

v_call: TRBV4-2
j_call: TRBJ1-5
d_call: .
clone_size: .
cdr3_aa: CASSQGFREDQPQHF
cdr3_nt: TGTGCCAGCAGCCAAGGTTTCAGGGAAGATCAGCCCCAGCATTTT

v_call: TRBV6-1
j_call: TRBJ2-3
d_call: .
clone_size: .
cdr3_aa: CASSEGLGRTDTQYF
cdr3_nt: TGTGCCAGCAGTGAAGGATTAGGGAGAACAGATACGCAGTATTTT

v_call: TRBV18
j_call: TRBJ1-1
d_call: TRBD1
clone_size: .
cdr3_aa: CASSPTQGGYTEAFF
cdr3_nt: TGTGCCAGCTCACCAACACAGGGGGGTTACACTGAAGCTTTCTTT

v_call: TRBV5-4
j_call: TRBJ2-7
d_call: TRBD2
clone_size: .
cdr3_aa: CASSPAGGAHYEQYF
cdr3_nt: TGTGCCAGCAGCCCAGCGGGGGGGGCCCACTACGAGCAGTACTTC

v_call: TRBV11-2
j_call: TRBJ1-6
d_call: TRBD1
clone_size: .
cdr3_aa: CASSLTGMDSPLHF
cdr3_nt: TGTGCCAGCAGCTTGACAGGGATGGACTCACCCCTCCACTTT

v_call: TRBV7-9
j_call: TRBJ2-3
d_call: TRBD1
clone_size: .
cdr3_aa: CASSSAGTGSTDTQYF
cdr3_nt: TGTGCCAGCAGCTCCGCGGGGACAGGGAGCACAGATACGCAGTATTTT

v_call: TRBV21-1
j_call: TRBJ1-1
d_call: .
clone_size: .
cdr3_aa: CASSKVSDTEAFF
cdr3_nt: TGTGCCAGCAGCAAAGTTTCTGACACTGAAGCTTTCTTT

v_call: TRBV11-3
j_call: TRBJ2-5
d_call: TRBD2
clone_size: .
cdr3_aa: CASSLGGSGLETQYF
cdr3_nt: TGTGCCAGCAGCTTAGGCGGTAGCGGGTTGGAGACCCAGTACTTC

v_call: TRBV2
j_call: TRBJ2-2
d_call: TRBD1
clone_size: .
cdr3_aa: CASVDRGNTGELFF
cdr3_nt: TGTGCCAGCGTGGACAGGGGCAACACCGGGGAGCTGTTTTTT

v_call: TRBV9
j_call: TRBJ1-1
d_call: .
clone_size: .
cdr3_aa: CASSLLPTGNTEAFF
cdr3_nt: TGTGCCAGCAGCTTACTTCCGACAGGGAACACTGAAGCTTTCTTT

v_call: TRBV5-1
j_call: TRBJ2-7
d_call: TRBD1
clone_size: .
cdr3_aa: CASSLAPGQGPYEQYF
cdr3_nt: TGCGCCAGCAGCTTGGCCCCGGGACAGGGTCCCTACGAGCAGTACTTC

v_call: TRBV2
j_call: TRBJ2-1
d_call: .
clone_size: .
cdr3_aa: CASSEVAPYNEQFF
cdr3_nt: TGTGCCAGCAGTGAGGTAGCGCCTTACAATGAGCAGTTCTTC

v_call: TRBV6-1
j_call: TRBJ1-2
d_call: TRBD1
clone_size: few
cdr3_aa: CASPGDRAIDYGYTF
cdr3_nt: TGTGCCAGTCCCGGCGACAGGGCGATCGACTATGGCTACACCTTC

v_call: TRBV7-9
j_call: TRBJ1-2
d_call: TRBD1
clone_size: few
cdr3_aa: CSSSLGTGSPYGYTF
cdr3_nt: TGTTCCAGCAGCTTGGGGACAGGAAGCCCCTATGGCTACACCTTC

v_call: TRBV13
j_call: TRBJ2-7
d_call: .
clone_size: .
cdr3_aa: CASSFSLKITYEQYF
cdr3_nt: TGTGCCAGCAGCTTTAGTTTAAAAATAACCTACGAGCAGTACTTC

v_call: TRBV5-6
j_call: TRBJ2-1
d_call: .
clone_size: .
cdr3_aa: CASRLAGNEQFF
cdr3_nt: TGTGCCAGCCGCTTGGCGGGTAATGAGCAGTTCTTC

v_call: TRBV7-9
j_call: TRBJ1-1
d_call: TRBD1
clone_size: few
cdr3_aa: CASSPGQGEAFF
cdr3_nt: TGTGCCAGCAGCCCTGGACAGGGTGAAGCTTTCTTT

v_call: TRBV28
j_call: TRBJ2-7
d_call: .
clone_size: .
cdr3_aa: CASRADFYEQYF
cdr3_nt: TGTGCCAGCAGGGCGGACTTTTACGAGCAGTACTTC

v_call: TRBV27
j_call: TRBJ2-1
d_call: TRBD2
clone_size: .
cdr3_aa: CASSFPSGVPSSYNEQFF
cdr3_nt: TGTGCCAGCAGTTTCCCTAGCGGGGTCCCTAGCTCCTACAATGAGCAGTTCTTC

v_call: TRBV27
j_call: TRBJ2-7
d_call: TRBD2
clone_size: .
cdr3_aa: CATGRGGIYEQYF
cdr3_nt: TGTGCCACCGGGAGGGGCGGGATCTACGAGCAGTACTTC

v_call: TRBV6-1
j_call: TRBJ2-1
d_call: .
clone_size: .
cdr3_aa: CASIGGNEQFF
cdr3_nt: TGTGCCAGCATAGGAGGCAATGAGCAGTTCTTC

v_call: TRBV4-1
j_call: TRBJ2-5
d_call: TRBD2
clone_size: .
cdr3_aa: CASSVAGGETQYF
cdr3_nt: TGCGCCTCCTCGGTAGCGGGTGGTGAGACCCAGTACTTC

v_call: TRBV27
j_call: TRBJ2-2
d_call: .
clone_size: .
cdr3_aa: CASSNSGELFF
cdr3_nt: TGTGCCAGCAGTAATAGCGGGGAGCTGTTTTTT

v_call: TRBV12-5
j_call: TRBJ1-1
d_call: .
clone_size: .
cdr3_aa: CASALLDRSEAFF
cdr3_nt: TGTGCTAGTGCCCTCCTCGACAGGAGTGAAGCTTTCTTT

v_call: TRBV11-2
j_call: TRBJ2-7
d_call: .
clone_size: .
cdr3_aa: CASSLDLGASEQYF
cdr3_nt: TGTGCCAGCAGCTTAGATCTGGGGGCCAGCGAGCAGTACTTC

v_call: TRBV28
j_call: TRBJ1-2
d_call: .
clone_size: few
cdr3_aa: CASSLGSANYGYTF
cdr3_nt: TGTGCCAGCAGTTTAGGTTCAGCTAACTATGGCTACACCTTC

v_call: TRBV7-9
j_call: TRBJ2-1
d_call: .
clone_size: once
cdr3_aa: CASSLVECEQFF
cdr3_nt: TGTGCCAGCAGCTTAGTTGAGTGCGAGCAGTTCTTC

v_call: TRBV7-2
j_call: TRBJ2-7
d_call: .
clone_size: .
cdr3_aa: CASSLGSGSYEQYF
cdr3_nt: TGTGCCAGCAGCTTAGGAAGCGGATCCTACGAGCAGTACTTC

v_call: TRBV19
j_call: TRBJ2-1
d_call: .
clone_size: .
cdr3_aa: CASSISGNTYNEQFF
cdr3_nt: TGTGCCAGTAGTATATCAGGGAACACCTACAATGAGCAGTTCTTC

v_call: TRBV2
j_call: TRBJ2-1
d_call: TRBD2
clone_size: .
cdr3_aa: CASSDQSLAGGPYNEQFF
cdr3_nt: TGTGCCAGCAGTGATCAGAGTCTAGCGGGAGGTCCCTACAATGAGCAGTTCTTC

v_call: TRBV5-1
j_call: TRBJ2-1
d_call: TRBD1
clone_size: .
cdr3_aa: CASSSGQVYNEQFF
cdr3_nt: TGCGCCAGCAGTTCGGGACAGGTCTACAATGAGCAGTTCTTC

v_call: TRBV2
j_call: TRBJ1-4
d_call: TRBD1
clone_size: .
cdr3_aa: CASSRQGAGEKLFF
cdr3_nt: TGTGCCAGCAGCCGGCAGGGGGCAGGAGAAAAACTGTTTTTT

v_call: TRBV6-6
j_call: TRBJ1-2
d_call: .
clone_size: .
cdr3_aa: CASSHEGSGDSYGYTF
cdr3_nt: TGTGCCAGCAGTCACGAGGGTTCAGGGGATAGCTATGGCTACACCTTC

v_call: TRBV27
j_call: TRBJ2-1
d_call: .
clone_size: .
cdr3_aa: CASSARAESYNEQFF
cdr3_nt: TGTGCCAGCAGCGCCAGAGCGGAGTCCTACAATGAGCAGTTCTTC

v_call: TRBV10-1
j_call: TRBJ1-1
d_call: TRBD1
clone_size: .
cdr3_aa: CASSEQGQPNTEAFF
cdr3_nt: TGCGCCAGCAGTGAGCAGGGACAGCCGAACACTGAAGCTTTCTTT

v_call: TRBV11-2
j_call: TRBJ1-2
d_call: .
clone_size: once
cdr3_aa: CASSLVRGGNGYTF
cdr3_nt: TGTGCCAGCAGCTTAGTAAGGGGAGGGAATGGCTACACCTTC

v_call: TRBV27
j_call: TRBJ2-7
d_call: .
clone_size: .
cdr3_aa: CASSLSSRGYEQYF
cdr3_nt: TGTGCCAGCAGTTTAAGTAGCCGGGGGTACGAGCAGTACTTC

v_call: TRBV18
j_call: TRBJ2-2
d_call: TRBD1
clone_size: .
cdr3_aa: CASSPSLTGSGGELFF
cdr3_nt: TGTGCCAGCTCACCATCGCTGACAGGGTCAGGCGGGGAGCTGTTTTTT

v_call: TRBV11-2
j_call: TRBJ2-1
d_call: .
clone_size: .
cdr3_aa: CASSPRRTSRFGEQFF
cdr3_nt: TGTGCCAGCAGTCCTCGCCGAACTAGCAGGTTCGGTGAGCAGTTCTTC